What follows are 20 T cell receptor beta chains derived from one specimen sequenced in a study of naive and memory T cell subsets. The SP2 primer and nested alpha and beta constant region primers amplified ligated cDNA in four rounds. TCRdb re-derived calls from the 5' RACE reads in MiXCR, one entry per CDR3 protein. The sample has 55,000 to 70,000 distinct CDR3 sequences, about 7% seen once. TCR cDNA received a 3' ligated oligonucleotide that carried a UMI. The receptors were gathered from a male donor in good health.

This sequence joins TRBV6-5 and TRBJ2-7; D gene unclear. The ends were cut back, 5 bases at V and 0 bases at J, with 14 bases in the middle. Germline CDR1 reads MNHEY; CDR2 reads SVGAGI. CDR3 size: 15 residues. For the CDR3, the DNA is TGTGCCAGCAGTAAGCTGGGATTGAGCTCCTACGAGCAGTACTTC. Its protein product is CASSKLGLSSYEQYF.

The rearrangement joins TRBV18 to TRBJ1-1; D perhaps matches TRBD1 (5 bases). The CDR3 totals 15 residues. CDR1 and CDR2 (germline): KGHSH, LQKENI. With 0 bases removed from V and 4 bases from J, the gap between germline ends came to 12 bases. The CDR3 protein is CASSPPARDGTEAFF. DNA of the CDR3: TGTGCCAGCTCACCACCCGCCAGGGACGGCACTGAAGCTTTCTTT.

The V call is TRBV12-3 or TRBV12-4, the J call TRBJ1-1, with 7 bases matching TRBD1. The length of the CDR3 is 14 residues. V dropped 6 bases and J dropped 1; count of bases not matched to a gene: 5. The CDR3 bases are TGTGCCAGCAGGCCGGACAGGCGGAACACTGAAGCTTTCTTT. Protein product: CASRPDRRNTEAFF.

The chain has TRBV2 and TRBJ2-1, with 11 bases that match TRBD2. Trimming cost V 6 bases and J 8 bases; bases outside gene matches: 9. The CDR3 is made up of 15 amino acids. CDR1 is SNHLY, CDR2 FYNNEI, per germline. CDR3 loop: CASSASGGSSDEQFF. CDR3 bases: TGTGCCAGCAGCGCTAGCGGGGGGTCCTCGGATGAGCAGTTCTTC.

This clonotype was detected many times. V gene TRBV20-1 combines with J gene TRBJ2-7, with a possible D match to TRBD1 (6 bases). Trimming left V 7 bases short and J 3 bases short, with 13 bases between. Germline values: CDR1 DFQATT, CDR2 SNEGSKA (reference sequence). The CDR3 is made up of 12 amino acids. The CDR3 DNA reads TGCAGTGGAACCGAAGGGGGCTACGAGCAGTACTTC. Amino acids: CSGTEGGYEQYF.

The J gene is TRBJ2-3, the V gene TRBV7-2, with 8 bases identical to TRBD2. Germline lookup yields CDR1 SGHTA and CDR2 FQGNSA. V gave up 6 bases and J gave up 4 bases; unmatched junction bases: 9. CDR3 length: 15 residues. The CDR3 sequence: CASSRGGRISDTQYF. The CDR3 DNA reads as TGTGCCAGCAGTCGAGGCGGGAGGATCTCAGATACGCAGTATTTT.

In its sample, this clonotype was seen many times. The chain employs TRBV7-2 and TRBJ1-1, with D perhaps TRBD1 (5 bases). The length of the CDR3 is 17 residues. Germline V CDR1 and CDR2: SGHTA, FQGNSA. Trimming removed 3 bases from V and 0 bases from J, with 17 bases in between. Here the CDR3 reads CASSFRPVGGVNTEAFF. As DNA, the CDR3 is TGTGCCAGCAGCTTCCGCCCCGTGGGGGGGGTGAACACTGAAGCTTTCTTT.

In its sample, this clonotype was seen a few times. The chain links TRBV12-3 or TRBV12-4 to TRBJ2-7, with 7 bases that match TRBD2. V trimming: 8 bases; J trimming: 3 bases; junction bases outside the gene matches: 10. This CDR3 spans 14 amino acids. The CDR3 loop is CASGKAGKSYEQYF. The CDR3 nucleotides are TGTGCCAGCGGAAAAGCGGGAAAGAGCTACGAGCAGTACTTC.

This clonotype was picked up a small number of times. DNA for the CDR3: TGTGCCAGCAGCCCTTGGACTCCCGGTAGCTACAATGAGCAGTTCTTC. It translates to CASSPWTPGSYNEQFF. The gene calls are TRBV5-4 and TRBJ2-1, with D possibly TRBD2 on 5 matching bases. The CDR3 is made up of 16 amino acids. V was clipped by 4 bases and J by 3 bases, with 17 bases between them. Germline lookup yields CDR1 SGHNT and CDR2 YYREEE (reference sequence).

This clonotype has a count of ten or more. This chain links TRBV20-1 with TRBJ1-1, with D perhaps matching TRBD1 (6 bases). CDR3 length: 16 residues. Per the germline V gene, CDR1 is DFQATT and CDR2 is SNEGSKA (reference sequence). The V gene lost 2 bases and the J gene lost 1 base, with 17 bases spanning the gap. The CDR3 loop is CSARRGEGSGNTEAFF. As DNA, the CDR3 is TGCAGTGCTAGAAGGGGGGAGGGGTCCGGGAACACTGAAGCTTTCTTT.

Ten or more counts support this clonotype. V and J are TRBV4-1 and TRBJ2-1; D not resolved. Trimming shortened V by 3 bases and J by 0 bases, and 12 bases separated the two germline ends. This CDR3 contains 16 residues. In germline, CDR1 is MGHRA, CDR2 YSYEKL. The CDR3 protein is CASSHGSLSSYNEQFF. The CDR3 nucleotides read TGCGCCAGCAGCCATGGATCGCTAAGCTCCTACAATGAGCAGTTCTTC.

V gene TRBV19 combines with J gene TRBJ1-4; 7 bases map to TRBD1. CDR1 is LNHDA, CDR2 SQIVND, per germline (reference sequence). This CDR3 has 17 residues. J was trimmed by 0 bases and V by 8 bases; bases with no gene match: 12. The CDR3 DNA reads as TGTGCCAGTTGGTGGACAGGACACTTTGCAACTAATGAAAAACTGTTTTTT. Its protein product is CASWWTGHFATNEKLFF.

The V call is TRBV7-9, the J call TRBJ2-2; TRBD2 matches at 10 bases. CDR1 is SEHNR, CDR2 FQNEAQ, per germline (reference sequence). Unmatched junction bases numbered 7, after V lost 5 bases and J lost 1 base. CDR3 length equals 17 residues. As DNA, the CDR3 is TGTGCCAGCAGCCCTGCTTGGACTAGCGGGAACACCGGGGAGCTGTTTTTT. It is translated as CASSPAWTSGNTGELFF.

This clonotype was recorded a few times. The genes are TRBV20-1 and TRBJ2-3; 8 nucleotides align to TRBD2. The junction had 3 bases not matched to a gene; V was cut back by 5 bases and J by 2 bases. This CDR3 has 13 residues. CDR1 is DFQATT, CDR2 SNEGSKA, per germline (reference sequence). CDR3 bases: TGCAGTGCTCCTGGACTAGCCACAGATACGCAGTATTTT. This translates into CSAPGLATDTQYF.

This clonotype showed up many times. This chain links TRBV27 with TRBJ1-2, with D possibly being TRBD1 (5 bases). The germline gives CDR1 MNHEY, CDR2 SMNVEV (reference sequence). Trimming cost V 6 bases and J 7 bases, with 21 bases left between them. The CDR3 spans 15 residues. The CDR3 sequence: CASSPNPGQWGGYTF. In DNA, the CDR3 is TGTGCCAGCAGCCCTAACCCGGGGCAGTGGGGTGGCTACACCTTC.

This clonotype was seen only a few times. The chain carries TRBV6-5 and TRBJ2-6; 10 nucleotides match TRBD1. Germline CDR1 is MNHEY and CDR2 is SVGAGI. V was clipped by 6 bases and J by 2 bases; unmatched bases: 7. The CDR3 consists of 17 residues. This CDR3 reads CASSLGQGLAGANVLTF. The CDR3 bases are TGTGCCAGCAGCCTGGGACAGGGGCTCGCTGGGGCCAACGTCCTGACTTTC.

The chain joins TRBV9 to TRBJ1-2, with 7 bases that match TRBD1. The CDR3 sequence is 15 residues long. Unmatched junction bases numbered 5, after V lost 0 bases and J lost 3 bases. Germline-derived CDR1 and CDR2 are SGDLS and YYNGEE. DNA of the CDR3: TGTGCCAGCAGCGTAGTTGCCACAGGGGACTATGGCTACACCTTC. Amino acid sequence: CASSVVATGDYGYTF.

This clonotype appeared many times. The V and J genes are TRBV14 and TRBJ2-1; tentative D call: TRBD1 (5 bases). The CDR3 sequence is 16 residues long. V lost 0 bases to trimming and J lost 6 bases, with 15 bases between them. CDR1 is SGHDN, CDR2 FVKESK, per germline. CDR3 DNA: TGTGCCAGCAGCCAAGATTGGGGCATCTCCGGCAATGAGCAGTTCTTC. It yields the protein CASSQDWGISGNEQFF.

This clonotype occurred a few times. The rearrangement links TRBV29-1 to TRBJ2-3; 8 nucleotides agree with TRBD1. Trimming removed 7 bases from V and 6 bases from J; junction bases left unmatched: 9. The CDR3 spans 13 residues. The V gene's germline CDR1 is SQVTM and CDR2 ANQGSEA. The CDR3 is CSGRQGKVDTQYF. CDR3 DNA sequence: TGCAGCGGAAGACAGGGGAAAGTTGATACGCAGTATTTT.

Many counts were recorded for this clonotype. The rearrangement joins TRBV7-2 to TRBJ1-2; D unresolved. Germline V gene sequence: CDR1 SGHTA, CDR2 FQGNSA. V gave up 1 base and J gave up 4 bases, with 10 bases separating them. This CDR3 is 14 amino acids long. For the CDR3, the DNA is TGTGCCAGCAGCTTAGTCGCGGAGGTCTATGGCTACACCTTC. It is translated as CASSLVAEVYGYTF.